This is a list of T cell receptor beta chains from one sample in a study of blood T cell repertoires in COVID-19. Method: immunoSEQ multiplex PCR; TCRdb's copy keeps in-frame clones and lacks some. The sample has some 220,000 clones; roughly 75% are singletons. Sequencing input: peripheral blood. These receptors were collected from a woman aged 70-85 years with acute or convalescent COVID-19. Both conserved end residues are part of each CDR3. The D gene is left open where the match is weak. Rows give clone size only sometimes, using once, few, many, or a class for an expanded clone.

TRBJ2-7,.,.,TRBV2,TGTGCCGGCCGTGGGCGAGGGGAGCAGTACTTC,CAGRGRGEQYF
TRBJ2-7,.,.,TRBV5-1,TGCGCCAGCAGCTTGGAGGGAGGTTTTTTCTATGAGCAGTACTTC,CASSLEGGFFYEQYF
TRBJ2-5,.,TRBD2,TRBV3-1/TRBV3-2,TGTGCCAGCAGCCATTGGTGGGCGGGGGTCAGCGCAAAGCAAGAGACCCAGTACTTC,CASSHWWAGVSAKQETQYF
TRBJ2-7,.,TRBD1,TRBV11-1,TGTGCCAGCAGCTTGTCGGACAGGGCCTACGAGCAGTACTTC,CASSLSDRAYEQYF
TRBJ2-1,.,.,TRBV24-1,TGTGCCACCAGTGATTCTACAGGGAACCGATACAATGAGCAGTTCTTC,CATSDSTGNRYNEQFF
TRBJ1-1,once,.,TRBV10-3,TGTGCCATCAGTAACAGTTACACTGAAGCTTTCTTT,CAISNSYTEAFF
TRBJ2-5,.,TRBD1,TRBV7-2,TGTGCCAGCAGCTTCGACTCAGGGGGAGAGGCCCAGTACTTC,CASSFDSGGEAQYF
TRBJ2-1,.,.,TRBV2,TGTGCCAGCAGCAGACAGCCCAACAATGAGCAGTTCTTC,CASSRQPNNEQFF
TRBJ1-6,.,.,TRBV6-5,TGTGCCAGCAGTTACTCGTATAGAGAATCACCCCTCCACTTT,CASSYSYRESPLHF
TRBJ2-3,.,.,TRBV29-1,TGCAGCGTCCGAACAGGGCGGTTCCTATCGGCCCTCACAGATACGCAGTATTTT,CSVRTGRFLSALTDTQYF
TRBJ1-1,.,.,TRBV5-5,TGTGCCAGCAGCCATTCCGCCACACGGGACACTGAAGCTTTCTTT,CASSHSATRDTEAFF
TRBJ2-7,.,TRBD1,TRBV14,TGTGCCAGCAGCCCCGGACAGGGCTACGAGCAGTACTTC,CASSPGQGYEQYF
TRBJ2-7,.,TRBD1,TRBV27,TGTGCCAGCCAACTCGGGACAGGGGCCGAGCAGTACTTC,CASQLGTGAEQYF
TRBJ2-6,medium-sized,.,TRBV3-1/TRBV3-2,TGTGCCAGCAGCCAAGCGGGGGCTGGGGCCAACGTCCTGACTTTC,CASSQAGAGANVLTF
TRBJ1-2,.,TRBD1,TRBV4-3,TGCGCCAGCAGCCAAGATCAGGGGGGCTATGGCTACACCTTC,CASSQDQGGYGYTF
TRBJ2-5,few,.,TRBV7-2,TGTGCCAGCAGCCTTCAAGAGACCCAGTACTTC,CASSLQETQYF
TRBJ1-1,.,.,TRBV9,TGTGCCAGCAGCCCCCTCCCCGGGGACACTGAAGCTTTCTTT,CASSPLPGDTEAFF
TRBJ2-7,few,TRBD2,TRBV3-1/TRBV3-2,TGTGCCAGCAGCCAATTAACAGCGGGAGGTTACGAGCAGTACTTC,CASSQLTAGGYEQYF
TRBJ1-1,.,.,TRBV6-5,TGTGCCAGCAGTTACTCGTCCCTCAGGGACACTGAAGCTTTCTTT,CASSYSSLRDTEAFF
TRBJ1-4,once,.,TRBV5-1,TGCGCCAGCAGCTTGGGACAGGCTTATAATGAAAAACTGTTTTTT,CASSLGQAYNEKLFF
TRBJ1-5,once,.,TRBV2,TGTGCCAGCAGAAGGAGGAGGGCCGCGGGGGATCAGCCCCAGCATTTT,CASRRRRAAGDQPQHF
TRBJ2-7,.,TRBD1,TRBV6-5,TGTGCCAGCAGGGCCGGGACAGGGGGTGCTTACGAGCAGTACTTC,CASRAGTGGAYEQYF
TRBJ2-5,.,TRBD1,TRBV10-3,TGTGCCATCAGCGCCTCCATAGGGGGCACTGTCCGGGAGACCCAGTACTTC,CAISASIGGTVRETQYF
TRBJ1-6,.,.,TRBV7-6,TGTGCCAGCAGCTCCCAGGGTGGTAATTCACCCCTCCACTTT,CASSSQGGNSPLHF
TRBJ1-6,.,TRBD1,TRBV9,TGTGCCAGCAGCACAGGGGGCCCGTCTCGCTCCTATAATTCACCCCTCCACTTT,CASSTGGPSRSYNSPLHF
TRBJ2-1,.,.,TRBV5-8,TGTGCCAGCAGCTTGGAGAGCATCAAGCAGTTCTTC,CASSLESIKQFF
TRBJ2-3,.,.,TRBV27,TGTGCCAGCAGTTTAATGGCGACAGTGCCCACAGATACGCAGTATTTT,CASSLMATVPTDTQYF
TRBJ2-3,.,.,TRBV18,TGTGCCAGCTCATTCCAGGGTTCAGATACGCAGTATTTT,CASSFQGSDTQYF
TRBJ2-4,.,TRBD2,TRBV6-5,TGTGCCAGCAAGCTAGCGGGGGGGAAAAACATTCAGTACTTC,CASKLAGGKNIQYF
TRBJ2-3,once,TRBD1,TRBV6-5,TGTGCCAGCAGACTGGGACAGGAGAGCACAGATACGCAGTATTTT,CASRLGQESTDTQYF
TRBJ1-6,.,.,TRBV6-6,TGTGCCAGCAGTCTTGGTATGCAGGCCTATAATTCACCCCTCCACTTT,CASSLGMQAYNSPLHF
TRBJ1-2,.,TRBD1,TRBV6-5,TGTGCCAGCAGTAATATGACAGGGGTTGGCTACACCTTC,CASSNMTGVGYTF
TRBJ1-5,.,.,TRBV6-5,TGTGCCAGCATGGGGACATCCCTGGGGGATCAGCCCCAGCATTTT,CASMGTSLGDQPQHF
TRBJ2-7,.,.,TRBV11-2,TGTGCCAGCAGCTCCTCGGGGGAGCATCTCTCCTACGAGCAGTACTTC,CASSSSGEHLSYEQYF
TRBJ2-2,.,TRBD1,TRBV6-1,TGTGCCAGCAGTGAAACGGGACAGGGGACCGGGGAGCTGTTTTTT,CASSETGQGTGELFF
TRBJ2-2,once,TRBD2,TRBV10-1,TGCGCCAGCAGTGAGTCAATAGCGGGGGCGAACACCGGGGAGCTGTTTTTT,CASSESIAGANTGELFF
TRBJ2-1,.,TRBD2,TRBV5-1,TGCGCCAGCAGCTTGGGACCGGGGACTACCCTTTTAGATGAGCAGTTCTTC,CASSLGPGTTLLDEQFF
TRBJ1-5,.,.,TRBV20-1,TGCAGTGCTAGTCCCATGGCAGGGCGGTCTTGGCAGCCCCAGCATTTT,CSASPMAGRSWQPQHF
TRBJ1-1,.,.,TRBV30,TGTGCCTGGAGTGTGCTTGGGGAGAAAGCTTTCTTT,CAWSVLGEKAFF
TRBJ1-5,.,.,TRBV7-9,TGTGCCAGCAGCCGCGGCGGGGGGGAGCCCCAGCATTTT,CASSRGGGEPQHF
TRBJ2-3,.,TRBD1,TRBV29-1,TGCAGCGTTCGACAGGGGGCCACAGATACGCAGTATTTT,CSVRQGATDTQYF
TRBJ1-2,.,.,TRBV12-3/TRBV12-4,TGTGCCAGCAGTTCCGACAGGTTCTATGGCTACACCTTC,CASSSDRFYGYTF
TRBJ1-1,.,TRBD1,TRBV3-1/TRBV3-2,TGTGCCAGCAGCTCCACTGCAGGGGGCCTCACTGAAGCTTTCTTT,CASSSTAGGLTEAFF
TRBJ1-1,once,.,TRBV28,TGTGCCAGCAGTTTAATACACCCCCGTGGTACTGAAGCTTTCTTT,CASSLIHPRGTEAFF
TRBJ2-1,once,.,TRBV7-3,TGTGCCAGCAGCTTAAATCGGCAGGGGCCCTACAATGAGCAGTTCTTC,CASSLNRQGPYNEQFF
TRBJ1-5,once,.,TRBV5-6,TGTGCCAGCAGCTTGGTAGGGGAGGGCAATCAGCCCCAGCATTTT,CASSLVGEGNQPQHF
TRBJ1-2,once,.,TRBV12-3/TRBV12-4,TGTGCCAGTGGAGGAACAGGGCATGGCTACACCTTC,CASGGTGHGYTF
TRBJ2-1,.,.,TRBV7-8,TGTGCCAGCAGCTTTTTTCAGGGGTTAATGGGGGATGAGCAGTTCTTC,CASSFFQGLMGDEQFF